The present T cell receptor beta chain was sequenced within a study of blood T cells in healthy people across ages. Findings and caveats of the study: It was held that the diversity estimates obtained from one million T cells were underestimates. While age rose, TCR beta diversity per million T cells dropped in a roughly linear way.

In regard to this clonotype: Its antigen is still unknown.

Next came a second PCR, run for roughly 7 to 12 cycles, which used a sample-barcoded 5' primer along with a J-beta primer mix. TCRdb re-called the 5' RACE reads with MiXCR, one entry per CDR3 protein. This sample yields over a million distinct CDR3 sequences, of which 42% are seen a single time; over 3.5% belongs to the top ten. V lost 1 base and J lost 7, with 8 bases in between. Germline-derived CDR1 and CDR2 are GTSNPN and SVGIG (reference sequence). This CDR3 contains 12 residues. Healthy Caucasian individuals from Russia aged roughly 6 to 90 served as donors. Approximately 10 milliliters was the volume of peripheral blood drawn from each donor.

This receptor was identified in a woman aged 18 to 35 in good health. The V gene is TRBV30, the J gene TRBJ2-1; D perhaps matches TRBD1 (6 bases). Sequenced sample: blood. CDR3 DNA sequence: TGTGCCTGGAGTGAAAGGGGGAATGAGCAGTTCTTC. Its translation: CAWSERGNEQFF.